These 20 T cell receptor beta chains share one sample of origin, sequenced in a study of shared clonotypes between healthy human individuals. Sequencing was performed with immunoSEQ multiplex PCR; in TCRdb, only in-frame clones are kept and a portion is missing. Of just over 2,000,000 clones listed, 85% to 95% are singletons. Specimen: naive CD4+ T cells sorted from blood. The subset here: CD45RA+ positively selected. These receptors were obtained from a man younger than 35 in good health.

The rearrangement joins TRBV30 to TRBJ1-6; D remains unclear. CDR1 GTSNPN and CDR2 SVGIG come from the germline V gene (reference sequence). Trimming removed 3 bases at V and 3 bases at J, with 9 bases between. The CDR3 consists of 14 residues. CDR3 sequence (DNA): TGTGCCTGGAGCCTGAGCAACTATAATTCACCCCTCCACTTT. It translates to CAWSLSNYNSPLHF.

This clone was seen just once. J is TRBJ2-5 and V is TRBV15; 7 nucleotides match TRBD1. This CDR3 has 16 amino acids. Trimming cost V 3 bases and J 0 bases; bases outside gene matches: 7. Germline V CDR1 and CDR2: LNHNV, YYDKDF (reference sequence). The CDR3 here is CATSRPLGGNQETQYF. The DNA for the CDR3 is TGTGCCACCAGCAGGCCCCTAGGGGGCAACCAAGAGACCCAGTACTTC.

This chain connects TRBV5-8 to TRBJ1-1; the D gene is possibly TRBD1 (5 bases). This CDR3 has 13 residues. CDR1 and CDR2 (germline): SGHTS, YDEGEE. V was trimmed by 7 bases and J by 3 bases, leaving 13 bases between them. CDR3 amino acids: CASGDRGYTEAFF. CDR3 bases: TGTGCCAGCGGCGATAGGGGATACACTGAAGCTTTCTTT.

The CDR3 spells CASSPYSRNTEAFF. The CDR3 DNA reads as TGTGCCAGCAGCCCCTATTCGCGGAACACTGAAGCTTTCTTT. The gene calls are TRBV7-8 and TRBJ1-1; D unresolved. This CDR3 spans 14 amino acids. From germline, CDR1 is SGHVS and CDR2 FQNEAQ. The V gene lost 5 bases and the J gene lost 1 base, with 11 bases spanning the gap.

A note on this clone: The same CDR3 arises from other DNA sequences in this sample as well. The chain carries TRBV6-5 and TRBJ1-1, with D perhaps matching TRBD1 (5 bases). V dropped 6 bases and J dropped 2 bases, with 10 bases sitting between them. The CDR3 is 13 amino acids. Germline V CDR1 and CDR2: MNHEY, SVGAGI. The CDR3 reads CASSSDRNTEAFF. CDR3 nucleotide sequence: TGTGCCAGCAGCTCCGACAGAAACACTGAAGCTTTCTTT.

This chain uses TRBV29-1 with TRBJ1-5; no firm D call. CDR1 is SQVTM, CDR2 ANQGSEA, per germline. V dropped 4 bases and J dropped 7 bases, with 11 bases sitting between them. CDR3 size: 12 residues. DNA for the CDR3: TGCAGCGTTGCCGGGGAGGACCAGCCCCAGCATTTT. It specifies CSVAGEDQPQHF.

The chain employs TRBV5-6 and TRBJ1-5; D ambiguous. The V end lost 4 bases, the J end lost 7 bases, and 9 bases lay between the germline ends. Germline V CDR1 and CDR2: SGHDT, YYEEEE. There are 12 residues in the CDR3. The CDR3, as DNA: TGTGCCAGCAGCACATCAACACAGCCCCAGCATTTT. Protein sequence: CASSTSTQPQHF.

The chain has TRBV14 and TRBJ1-6; a weak D match, TRBD1 (5 bases). Germline loops: CDR1 SGHDN, CDR2 FVKESK. Trimming took 1 base from V and 10 from J, leaving 11 bases between them. CDR3 size: 14 residues. DNA of the CDR3: TGTGCCAGCAGCCAAGTTGGGGCCGGGTCACCCCTCCACTTT. The encoded protein is CASSQVGAGSPLHF.

The chain uses TRBV29-1 and TRBJ1-4; 12 bases are a match to TRBD1. The germline gives CDR1 SQVTM, CDR2 ANQGSEA. V gave up 4 bases and J gave up 3 bases; unmatched junction bases: 6. CDR3 length: 16 amino acids. Here the CDR3 DNA reads TGCAGCGTTGGTACGGGACAGGGGGCTTCTAATGAAAAACTGTTTTTT. The encoded protein is CSVGTGQGASNEKLFF. The whole variable domain, remainder taken from reference TRBV29-1 and TRBJ1-4, is SAVISQKPSRDICQRGTSLTIQCQVDSQVTMMFWYRQQPGQSLTLIATANQGSEATYESGFVIDKFPISRPNLTFSTLTVSNMSPEDSSIYLCSVGTGQGASNEKLFFGSGTQLSVL.

This chain links TRBV6-4 with TRBJ1-2; D not certain. Germline V gives CDR1 MRHNA, CDR2 SNTAGT. Trimming removed 2 bases from V and 7 bases from J, with 5 bases in between. The length of the CDR3 is 11 residues. CDR3 DNA sequence: TGTGCCAGCAGTGACAGGTTTGGCTACACCTTC. This gives the protein CASSDRFGYTF.

V gene TRBV30 combines with J gene TRBJ2-3, with a weak D call TRBD1 (6 bases). The length of the CDR3 is 14 residues. The germline V gene encodes CDR1 GTSNPN and CDR2 SVGIG (reference sequence). The V end was cut by 6 bases, the J end by 3 bases, with 16 bases between. The DNA for the CDR3 is TGTGCCTGCCTGTCCAGGGGATCGACAGATACGCAGTATTTT. It translates to CACLSRGSTDTQYF. The full variable domain, its missing parts supplied by reference TRBV30 and TRBJ2-3, is SQTIHQWPATLVQPVGSPLSLECTVEGTSNPNLYWYRQAAGRGLQLLFYSVGIGQISSEVPQNLSASRPQDRQFILSSKKLLLSDSGFYLCACLSRGSTDTQYFGPGTRLTVL.

This chain links TRBV21-1 with TRBJ2-5; the table's D call, TRBD1, was not checked against the DNA. TRBV21-1 is assigned pseudogene status. The CDR3 runs to 15 residues. CDR3 DNA sequence: TGTGCCAGCAGCAGCAGGGACAGTCACCAAGAGACCCAGTACTTC. It encodes CASSSRDSHQETQYF.

This chain joins TRBV18 and TRBJ1-6, with D hard to call. The CDR3 length is 14 residues. The V end was cut by 6 bases, the J end by 7 bases, with 13 bases between. Looked up from germline, CDR1 is KGHSH and CDR2 is LQKENI. The DNA for the CDR3 is TGTGCCAGCTCCGCCGGCCGCGTAAATTCACCCCTCCACTTT. Translated: CASSAGRVNSPLHF. The variable domain in full, completed from reference TRBV18 and TRBJ1-6, reads NAGVMQNPRHLVRRRGQEARLRCSPMKGHSHVYWYRQLPEEGLKFMVYLQKENIIDESGMPKERFSAEFPKEGPSILRIQQVVRGDSAAYFCASSAGRVNSPLHFGNGTRLTVT.

In its sample, this clone was seen once. The CDR3 spells CASSLDGVGLYGYTF. The CDR3, as DNA: TGCGCCAGCAGCTTGGACGGGGTAGGGCTCTATGGCTACACCTTC. The rearrangement joins TRBV5-1 to TRBJ1-2; D call uncertain. V dropped 0 bases and J dropped 4 bases, with 13 bases sitting between them. Germline loops: CDR1 SGHRS, CDR2 YFSETQ. The length of the CDR3 is 15 residues.

The genes are TRBV11-2 and TRBJ2-7, with 9 nucleotides matching TRBD1. This CDR3 spans 15 amino acids. V gave up 3 bases and J gave up 9 bases; unmatched junction bases: 12. CDR1 and CDR2 (germline): SGHAT, FQNNGV. CDR3 bases: TGTGCCAGCAGCTTTTCCGGGACAGGGAGTCTCGGGCAGTACTTC. Translating it yields CASSFSGTGSLGQYF. Looking up the rest from reference TRBV11-2 and TRBJ2-7 gives the full variable domain: EAGVAQSPRYKIIEKRQSVAFWCNPISGHATLYWYQQILGQGPKLLIQFQNNGVVDDSQLPKDRFSAERLKGVDSTLKIQPAKLEDSAVYLCASSFSGTGSLGQYFGPGTRLTVT.

The V and J genes are TRBV2 and TRBJ2-7; the D gene is possibly TRBD1 (6 bases). The CDR3 is 15 amino acids. Germline V gene sequence: CDR1 SNHLY, CDR2 FYNNEI. Trimming removed 6 bases at V and 1 base at J, with 16 bases between. DNA of the CDR3: TGTGCCAGCAGACGTACAGGGTTTGCTTCCTACGAGCAGTACTTC. This sequence encodes CASRRTGFASYEQYF.

Comments on this clone: A read error may explain this, as a much larger clone is one base away. The limits of the CDR3 on the DNA are not certain, so only TCRdb's listed CDR3 is given. The CDR3: CSVGSGTGKNTGELSF. This chain links TRBV29-1 with TRBJ2-2. Germline loops: CDR1 SQVTM, CDR2 ANQGSEA. The CDR3 spans 16 residues, counting both ends.

The V call is TRBV29-1, the J call TRBJ2-7, with 7 bases aligning to TRBD1. The germline CDR1 and CDR2 sequences are SQVTM and ANQGSEA. Unmatched junction bases numbered 9, after V lost 7 bases and J lost 3 bases. CDR3 length: 13 residues. The CDR3 reads CSARRQGYYEQYF. The CDR3 nucleotides read TGCAGCGCCCGGAGACAGGGATACTACGAGCAGTACTTC.

V gene TRBV5-1 combines with J gene TRBJ2-7, with 9 bases matching TRBD2. Germline CDR1 reads SGHRS; CDR2 reads YFSETQ. V was pared by 4 bases and J by 4 bases, with 18 bases of the junction left unmatched. The CDR3 consists of 18 residues. The CDR3 DNA follows: TGCGCCAGCAGCCCCGGGACGTTTAGGACTAGCGATCTTTACGAGCAGTACTTC. Protein: CASSPGTFRTSDLYEQYF.

The V call is TRBV10-3, the J call TRBJ2-3; D gene unclear. The CDR3 is made up of 15 amino acids. Trimming took 7 bases from V and 1 from J, leaving 15 bases between them. Germline CDR1 ENHRY, CDR2 SYGVKD. CDR3 residues: CAINGSPGGTDTQYF. CDR3 DNA: TGTGCCATCAACGGTAGTCCAGGCGGCACAGATACGCAGTATTTT.